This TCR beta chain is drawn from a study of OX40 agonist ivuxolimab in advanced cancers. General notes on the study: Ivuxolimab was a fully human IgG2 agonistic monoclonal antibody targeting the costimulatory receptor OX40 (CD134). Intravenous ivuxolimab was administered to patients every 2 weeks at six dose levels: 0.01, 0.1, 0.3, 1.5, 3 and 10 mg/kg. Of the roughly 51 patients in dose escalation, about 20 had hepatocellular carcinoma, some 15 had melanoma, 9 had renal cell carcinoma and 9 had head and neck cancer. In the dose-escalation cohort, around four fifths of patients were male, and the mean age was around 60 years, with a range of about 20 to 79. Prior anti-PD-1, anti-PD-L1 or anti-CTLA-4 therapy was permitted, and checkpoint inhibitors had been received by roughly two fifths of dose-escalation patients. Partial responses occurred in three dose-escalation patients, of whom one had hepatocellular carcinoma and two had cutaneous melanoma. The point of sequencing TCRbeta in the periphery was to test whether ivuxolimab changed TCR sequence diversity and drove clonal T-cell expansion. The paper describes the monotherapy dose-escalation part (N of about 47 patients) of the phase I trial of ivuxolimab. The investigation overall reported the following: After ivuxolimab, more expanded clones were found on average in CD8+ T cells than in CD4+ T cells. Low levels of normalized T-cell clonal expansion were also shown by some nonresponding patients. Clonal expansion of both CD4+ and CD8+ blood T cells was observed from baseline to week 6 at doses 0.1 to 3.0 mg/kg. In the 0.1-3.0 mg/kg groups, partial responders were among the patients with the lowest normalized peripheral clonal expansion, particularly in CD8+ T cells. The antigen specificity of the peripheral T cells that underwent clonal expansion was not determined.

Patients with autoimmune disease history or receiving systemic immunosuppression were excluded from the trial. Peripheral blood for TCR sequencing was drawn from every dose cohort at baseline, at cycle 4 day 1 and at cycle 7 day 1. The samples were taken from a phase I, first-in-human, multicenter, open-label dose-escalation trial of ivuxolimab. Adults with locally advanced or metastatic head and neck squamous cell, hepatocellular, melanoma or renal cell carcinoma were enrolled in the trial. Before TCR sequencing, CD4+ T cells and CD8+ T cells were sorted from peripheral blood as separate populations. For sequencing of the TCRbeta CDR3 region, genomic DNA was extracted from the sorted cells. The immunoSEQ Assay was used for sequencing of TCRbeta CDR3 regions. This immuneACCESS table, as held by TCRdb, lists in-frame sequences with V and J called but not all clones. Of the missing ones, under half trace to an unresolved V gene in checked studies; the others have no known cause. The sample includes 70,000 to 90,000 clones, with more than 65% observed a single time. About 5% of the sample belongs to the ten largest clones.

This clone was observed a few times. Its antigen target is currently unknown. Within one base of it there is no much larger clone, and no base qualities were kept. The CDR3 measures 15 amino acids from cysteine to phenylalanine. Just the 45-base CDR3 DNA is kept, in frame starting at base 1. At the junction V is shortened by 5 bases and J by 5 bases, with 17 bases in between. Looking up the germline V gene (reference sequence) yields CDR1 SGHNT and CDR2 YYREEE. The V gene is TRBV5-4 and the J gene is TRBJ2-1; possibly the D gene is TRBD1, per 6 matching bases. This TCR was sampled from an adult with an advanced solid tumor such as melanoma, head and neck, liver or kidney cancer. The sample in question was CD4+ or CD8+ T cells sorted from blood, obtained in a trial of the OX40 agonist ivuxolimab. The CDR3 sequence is CASSRTDGINNEQFF. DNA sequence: TGTGCCAGCAGTCGGACAGATGGGATAAACAATGAGCAGTTCTTC.